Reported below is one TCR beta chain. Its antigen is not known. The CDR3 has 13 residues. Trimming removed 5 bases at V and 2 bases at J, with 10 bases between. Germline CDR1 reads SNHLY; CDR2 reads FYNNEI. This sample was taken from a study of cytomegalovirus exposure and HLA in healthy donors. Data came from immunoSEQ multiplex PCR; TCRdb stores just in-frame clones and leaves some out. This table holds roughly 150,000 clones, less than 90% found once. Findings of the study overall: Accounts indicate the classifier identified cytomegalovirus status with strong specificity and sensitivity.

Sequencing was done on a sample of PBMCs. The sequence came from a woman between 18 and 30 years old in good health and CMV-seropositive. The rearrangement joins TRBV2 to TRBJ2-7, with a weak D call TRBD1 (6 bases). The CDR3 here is CASSRDTPYEQYF. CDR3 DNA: TGTGCCAGCAGTAGGGACACCCCCTACGAGCAGTACTTC. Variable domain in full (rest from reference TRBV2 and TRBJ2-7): EPEVTQTPSHQVTQMGQEVILRCVPISNHLYFYWYRQILGQKVEFLVSFYNNEISEKSEIFDDQFSVERPDGSNFTLKIRSTKLEDSAMYFCASSRDTPYEQYFGPGTRLTVT.